This T cell receptor beta chain was captured by sequencing in a study of Tregs in tolerant kidney transplant recipients. The nonmyeloablative bone marrow transplants came from related graft donors, with transient mixed chimerism. CD4+CD25+CD127- Tregs, CD4+CD25- non-Tregs, CD4 and CD8 cells were sorted. Concerning this clone itself: Its specificity is unknown.

Germline trimming cut 0 bases from V and 5 bases from J; bases unmatched to any gene: 3. Germline V gene sequence: CDR1 SGHVS, CDR2 FQNEAQ. This CDR3 has 16 residues. Generated by immunoSEQ multiplex PCR, the TCRdb table keeps only in-frame clones and is missing some. The sample carries about 81,000 clones, 90% to 95% recorded once. Notes on the study in general: Some patients' samples used different primers over time, so nucleotide sequences weren't comparable.

The receptor's source is a human patient who received a combined kidney and bone marrow transplant. Some T cells could come from the graft donor. Source: CD4+ T cells from blood (PBMCs), taken 24 months after the transplant. The gene calls are TRBV7-8 and TRBJ2-3; 12 positions agree with TRBD2. Here the CDR3 DNA reads TGTGCCAGCAGCTTAGCCCGACTAGCGGGAGTAGATACGCAGTATTTT. Translating gives CASSLARLAGVDTQYF.